This section outlines one TCR beta chain sequence together with its context. Its specificity is not known. These data originate in a study of STAT5B mutations in CD4+ large granular lymphocyte leukemia. Whole-study findings and limits: The CD4+ versus CD8+ T-LGLL clonality difference may reflect limited sample size. Approximately 25% of private leukemic clonotypes occurred rarely in other patients' non-leukemic repertoires. Top patient clones used TRBV06 genes more often: 8/27 versus 2/35 in controls.

V lost 9 bases, J lost 1 base, and 9 bases lay in between. CDR1 is KGHSH and CDR2 is LQKENI in the germline V gene. CDR3 length: 12 amino acids. Repertoires were generated with immunoSEQ multiplex PCR, while TCRdb's copy carries only in-frame clones and drops some. The sample shows around 38,000 clones, 70% to 90% of them seen only once. This sequence joins TRBV18 and TRBJ1-1; D remains unclear. Source material: CD4+ T cells from blood buffy coats. This receptor was taken from a human donor in good health. The CDR3 reads CASSTANTEAFF. CDR3 nucleotides: TGTGCCAGTTCAACAGCGAACACTGAAGCTTTCTTT.